The sequence of this TCR beta chain was determined in a study of T cell responses to AZD1222 COVID-19 vaccine. The assay was immunoSEQ multiplex PCR, and TCRdb's table has in-frame clones only and misses some. This table holds tens of thousands of clones, approximately 83% found once. Germline V gives CDR1 KGHSH, CDR2 LQKENI. V gave up 0 bases and J gave up 0 bases, with 6 bases separating them. CDR3 length: 16 amino acids. Study results and caveats: Repertoire sampling occurred only after the peak T cell response. Per reports, nearly half of all spike-specific TCRs target regions that are unmutated in variants.

Regarding this clone: The antigen is not known.

The rearrangement joins TRBV18 to TRBJ2-6; the D is unclear. The TCR sequence derives from an adult in good health. Here the sequenced sample was peripheral blood, taken on day 0 of AZD1222 vaccination. The CDR3 loop is CASSPPGVSGANVLTF. CDR3 nucleotide sequence: TGTGCCAGCTCACCACCGGGCGTCTCTGGGGCCAACGTCCTGACTTTC.